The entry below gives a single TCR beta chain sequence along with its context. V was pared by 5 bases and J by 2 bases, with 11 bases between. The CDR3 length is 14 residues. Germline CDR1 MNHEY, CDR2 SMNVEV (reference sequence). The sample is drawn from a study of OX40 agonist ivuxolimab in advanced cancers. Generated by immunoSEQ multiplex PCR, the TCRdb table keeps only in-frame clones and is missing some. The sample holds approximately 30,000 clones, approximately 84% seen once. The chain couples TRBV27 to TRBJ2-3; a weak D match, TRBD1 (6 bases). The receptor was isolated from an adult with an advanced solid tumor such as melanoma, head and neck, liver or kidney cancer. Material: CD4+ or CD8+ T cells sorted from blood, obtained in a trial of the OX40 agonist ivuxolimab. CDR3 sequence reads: CASSQDRPTDTQYF. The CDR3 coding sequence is TGTGCCAGCAGTCAGGACAGACCCACAGATACGCAGTATTTT.